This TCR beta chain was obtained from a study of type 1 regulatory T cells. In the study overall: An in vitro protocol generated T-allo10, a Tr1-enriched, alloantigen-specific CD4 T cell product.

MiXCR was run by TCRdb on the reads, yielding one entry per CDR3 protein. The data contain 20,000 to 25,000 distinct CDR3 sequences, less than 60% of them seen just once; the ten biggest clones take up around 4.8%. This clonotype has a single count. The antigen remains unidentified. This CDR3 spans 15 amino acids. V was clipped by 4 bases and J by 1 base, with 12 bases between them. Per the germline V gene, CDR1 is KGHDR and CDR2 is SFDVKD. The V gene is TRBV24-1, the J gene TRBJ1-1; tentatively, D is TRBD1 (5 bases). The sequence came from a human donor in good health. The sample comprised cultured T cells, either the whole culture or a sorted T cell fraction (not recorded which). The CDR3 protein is CATSDPRRGNTEAFF. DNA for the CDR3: TGTGCCACCAGTGACCCGCGGAGGGGGAACACTGAAGCTTTCTTT.